The 29 T cell receptor beta chains listed next were all sequenced from one sample in a study of blood T cell repertoires in COVID-19. Sequencing was performed with immunoSEQ multiplex PCR; in TCRdb, only in-frame clones are kept and a portion is missing. The profile shows 40,000 or so clones, 88% of them singletons. The sequencing input was peripheral blood. The receptors were gathered from a human donor in a cohort sampled during active COVID-19.

This chain uses TRBV11-2 with TRBJ2-2, with 13 bases aligning to TRBD2. This CDR3 spans 18 amino acids. Germline CDR1 is SGHAT and CDR2 is FQNNGV. With 4 bases clipped from V and 1 base from J, the junction kept 6 bases outside the gene matches. The CDR3 DNA is TGTGCCAGCAGCTCGAGACGACTAGCGGGGGGGAACACCGGGGAGCTGTTTTTT. This codes for CASSSRRLAGGNTGELFF.

The chain links TRBV12-5 to TRBJ2-5; a possible D gene is TRBD1 (5 bases). The CDR3 has 18 amino acids. Trimming took off 2 bases at V and 4 bases at J, with 23 bases between the two ends. Germline V gene data show CDR1 as LGHNT and CDR2 as FRNRAP. The CDR3 coding sequence is TGTGCTAGTGGTTTGCTTACTTTTGACGTGGGGCAACCAGAGACCCAGTACTTC. This sequence encodes CASGLLTFDVGQPETQYF.

The chain recombines TRBV2 with TRBJ2-3; no definite D call. The germline V gene has CDR1 SNHLY and CDR2 FYNNEI. V gave up 4 bases and J gave up 6 bases, with 5 bases separating them. There are 11 residues in the CDR3. CDR3 coding DNA: TGTGCCAGCAGTGTGTCGGATACGCAGTATTTT. This codes for CASSVSDTQYF.

This sequence joins TRBV27 and TRBJ2-2; D call uncertain. The CDR3 consists of 15 residues. Germline CDR1 is MNHEY and CDR2 is SMNVEV (reference sequence). V dropped 3 bases and J dropped 1 base, with 9 bases sitting between them. The CDR3 protein is CASSFNRQNTGELFF. The DNA of the CDR3 is TGTGCCAGCAGTTTTAACAGACAGAACACCGGGGAGCTGTTTTTT.

The chain uses TRBV6-2 or TRBV6-3 and TRBJ1-4; 10 nucleotides agree with TRBD1. CDR1 and CDR2 from the germline V gene are MNHEY and SVGEGT. V was clipped by 6 bases and J by 4 bases; unmatched bases: 26. The CDR3 runs 22 residues. CDR3 nucleotide sequence: TGTGCCAGCAGGCCTAGCCGGACAGGGGGATCTCGGCTGGGGCTACATAATGAAAAACTGTTTTTT. The encoded protein is CASRPSRTGGSRLGLHNEKLFF.

The rearrangement uses TRBV28 and TRBJ1-5; 10 bases match TRBD1. V was pared by 5 bases and J by 1 base, with 8 bases of the junction left unmatched. CDR3 length: 17 amino acids. Germline CDR1 is MDHEN and CDR2 is SYDVKM. The CDR3 nucleotides read TGTGCCAGCAGTACCGGGGACAGGGGCAGGAGCAATCAGCCCCAGCATTTT. It yields the protein CASSTGDRGRSNQPQHF.

This chain connects TRBV4-2 to TRBJ1-2; 9 positions agree with TRBD1. Germline trimming cut 2 bases from V and 2 bases from J; bases unmatched to any gene: 9. The germline V gene has CDR1 LGHNA and CDR2 YNFKEQ. The CDR3 covers 17 residues. CDR3 bases: TGTGCCAGCAGCCAATCATCCGGGACAGGGCTGAACTATGGCTACACCTTC. This sequence encodes CASSQSSGTGLNYGYTF.

The chain couples TRBV4-2 to TRBJ2-7, with 9 bases matching TRBD2. The ends lost 0 bases at V and 3 bases at J; junction bases unmatched: 6. CDR1 is LGHNA and CDR2 is YNFKEQ in the germline V gene. The CDR3 runs to 16 residues. DNA for the CDR3: TGTGCCAGCAGCCAAGATCCCGGGACTAGCCTCTACGAGCAGTACTTC. It yields the protein CASSQDPGTSLYEQYF.

The genes are TRBV6-7 and TRBJ2-7; 10 bases agree with TRBD1. TRBV6-7 is an open reading frame, and its role is uncertain. V dropped 2 bases and J dropped 2; count of bases not matched to a gene: 9. This CDR3 has 17 residues. This chain's CDR3 is CASSYPRQGANPYEQYF. The CDR3, as DNA: TGTGCCAGCAGTTACCCTCGACAGGGGGCAAACCCCTACGAGCAGTACTTC.

Comments on this clone: Germline and junction disagree at one end, which may indicate a read error. J is TRBJ2-2 and V is TRBV7-7, with D perhaps matching TRBD1 (6 bases). CDR3 length equals 13 residues. Germline values: CDR1 SSHAT, CDR2 FNYEAQ (reference sequence). The CDR3 nucleotides are TGTGCTAGCAGCCCCAGGGGTACCGGGGAGCTGTTTTTT. It translates to CASSPRGTGELFF.

The chain is built from TRBV7-2 and TRBJ2-5; no firm D call. Per the germline V gene, CDR1 is SGHTA and CDR2 is FQGNSA. The CDR3 has 13 amino acids. V lost 5 bases and J lost 5, with 12 bases in between. CDR3 sequence (DNA): TGTGCCAGCAGCCCCGGCGGTCGGGAGACCCAGTACTTC. It yields the protein CASSPGGRETQYF.

This sequence joins TRBV24-1 and TRBJ1-5; no reliable D call. The CDR3 contains 18 residues. Germline V gene sequence: CDR1 KGHDR, CDR2 SFDVKD. V dropped 4 bases and J dropped 0 bases, with 18 bases sitting between them. CDR3 in amino acids: CATSDREESDPSNQPQHF. The CDR3 DNA follows: TGTGCCACCAGTGACCGGGAGGAGAGTGATCCTAGCAATCAGCCCCAGCATTTT.

The rearrangement joins TRBV12-3 or TRBV12-4 to TRBJ1-2; TRBD1 agrees at 7 bases. The CDR3 is 13 residues long. The J segment lost 4 bases and the V segment lost 5 bases, leaving 4 bases of the junction unmatched. The CDR3 protein is CASSRTGSYGYTF. CDR3 coding DNA: TGTGCCAGCAGTCGGACAGGCTCCTATGGCTACACCTTC.

The chain carries TRBV7-2 and TRBJ2-2; 7 bases align to TRBD2. The ends lost 5 bases at V and 7 bases at J; junction bases unmatched: 1. The germline gives CDR1 SGHTA, CDR2 FQGNSA. The CDR3 loop spans 12 amino acids. The CDR3 sequence: CASSRTSGELFF. As DNA, the CDR3 is TGTGCCAGCAGCCGGACTAGCGGGGAGCTGTTTTTT.

This clone was seen a few times. The CDR3 DNA is TGTGCCAGCAGCATACAATCCGGGACTAGAGGCGAGCAGTACTTC. It encodes CASSIQSGTRGEQYF. The chain carries TRBV7-9 and TRBJ2-7, with 8 bases aligning to TRBD2. The CDR3 contains 15 residues. Germline CDR1 SEHNR, CDR2 FQNEAQ (reference sequence). V was pared by 5 bases and J by 6 bases, with 12 bases of the junction left unmatched.

This rearrangement joins TRBV5-4 to TRBJ2-2, with 8 bases fitting TRBD1. Per germline, CDR1 SGHNT and CDR2 YYREEE (reference sequence). Trimming at V came to 6 bases and at J to 3 bases, leaving 4 bases not matched to a gene. The CDR3 is 14 residues long. Here the CDR3 DNA reads TGTGCCAGCAACCCGGGACAGGACACCGGGGAGCTGTTTTTT. Translation gives CASNPGQDTGELFF.

This chain uses TRBV7-2 with TRBJ2-5; the match to TRBD1 covers 12 bases. The length of the CDR3 is 15 residues. The germline V gene encodes CDR1 SGHTA and CDR2 FQGNSA. V shed 4 bases and J 5 bases; nucleotides not matched to a gene: 5. The chain's CDR3 is CASSSRDRGLETQYF. The CDR3 DNA reads as TGTGCCAGCAGCTCCCGGGACAGGGGGCTGGAGACCCAGTACTTC.

This chain connects TRBV30 to TRBJ1-6; 7 bases are a match to TRBD1. V lost 5 bases to trimming and J lost 8 bases; unmatched junction nucleotides: 6. The germline CDR1 and CDR2 sequences are GTSNPN and SVGIG (reference sequence). The CDR3 sequence is 13 residues long. The CDR3 region is CAWVDREYSPLHF. The CDR3 region has the DNA TGTGCCTGGGTAGACAGGGAGTATTCACCCCTCCACTTT.

The V and J genes are TRBV27 and TRBJ2-2, with a tentative D call TRBD2 (6 bases). The CDR3 spans 18 residues. Looked up from germline, CDR1 is MNHEY and CDR2 is SMNVEV (reference sequence). With 5 bases removed from V and 1 base from J, the gap between germline ends came to 20 bases. The CDR3 is CASSLGISGLGNTGELFF. As DNA, the CDR3 is TGTGCCAGCAGTCTAGGAATTAGCGGTCTCGGGAACACCGGGGAGCTGTTTTTT.

The chain joins TRBV2 to TRBJ1-5; perhaps TRBD1 as D (6 bases). Germline V gives CDR1 SNHLY, CDR2 FYNNEI. This CDR3 has 14 amino acids. V was cut by 5 bases and J by 1 base, with 9 bases left in between. This CDR3 is CASSPGQSNQPQHF. The CDR3 bases are TGTGCCAGCAGTCCGGGACAAAGCAATCAGCCCCAGCATTTT.

CDR3 nucleotide sequence: TGTGCCAGCAGCCAAGATACCGGGACAGGGAGTCTCGCAACTAATGAAAAACTGTTTTTT. Residues: CASSQDTGTGSLATNEKLFF. This rearrangement joins TRBV4-2 to TRBJ1-4; 9 nucleotides align to TRBD1. V dropped 0 bases and J dropped 0; count of bases not matched to a gene: 11. This CDR3 comprises 20 residues. From germline, CDR1 is LGHNA and CDR2 YNFKEQ.

The chain employs TRBV7-3 and TRBJ2-2; perhaps TRBD1 as D (5 bases). In germline, CDR1 is SGHTA, CDR2 FQGTGA. The CDR3 runs to 15 residues. V was clipped by 4 bases and J by 1 base, with 10 bases between them. The CDR3 DNA reads as TGTGCCAGCAGCTCAGTAAGGGGGAACACCGGGGAGCTGTTTTTT. Protein sequence: CASSSVRGNTGELFF. The entire variable domain, with the rest obtained from reference TRBV7-3 and TRBJ2-2, is as follows: GAGVSQTPSNKVTEKGKYVELRCDPISGHTALYWYRQSLGQGPEFLIYFQGTGAADDSGLPNDRFFAVRPEGSVSTLKIQRTERGDSAVYLCASSSVRGNTGELFFGEGSRLTVL.

The chain carries TRBV6-2 or TRBV6-3 and TRBJ2-7; D possibly corresponds to TRBD2 (6 bases). Trimming stripped 2 bases from V and 3 bases from J, with 14 bases between. The germline gives CDR1 MNHEY, CDR2 SVGEGT. The CDR3 totals 15 residues. The chain's CDR3 is CASSYERLVLYEQYF. CDR3 DNA: TGTGCCAGCAGTTACGAAAGACTAGTTCTCTACGAGCAGTACTTC.

The chain uses TRBV30 and TRBJ2-2; the match to TRBD1 covers 7 bases. The germline gives CDR1 GTSNPN, CDR2 SVGIG (reference sequence). Trimming cost V 7 bases and J 1 base; bases outside gene matches: 6. The CDR3 covers 14 residues. The CDR3 loop is CASLTGWNTGELFF. For the CDR3, the DNA is TGTGCCTCATTGACAGGGTGGAACACCGGGGAGCTGTTTTTT.

The CDR3 DNA reads as TGTGCCAGCAGTTCCCCCTCTGGCAGGGCAAGGTCCTACGAGCAGTACTTC. Encoded protein: CASSSPSGRARSYEQYF. This chain connects TRBV28 to TRBJ2-7, with a possible D match to TRBD1 (5 bases). The CDR3 runs 17 residues. Trimming cost V 4 bases and J 1 base, with 20 bases left between them. Germline V gene lookup returns CDR1 MDHEN and CDR2 SYDVKM.

The chain is built from TRBV7-9 and TRBJ2-3; a weak D match, TRBD2 (6 bases). Trimming cost V 5 bases and J 2 bases, with 11 bases left between them. Germline V CDR1 and CDR2: SEHNR, FQNEAQ (reference sequence). The CDR3 totals 14 residues. In DNA form, the CDR3 reads TGTGCCAGCAGCCCCGGGGGTACCACAGATACGCAGTATTTT. This translates into CASSPGGTTDTQYF.

This rearrangement joins TRBV9 to TRBJ2-1; 14 bases map to TRBD2. The CDR3 totals 17 residues. In germline, CDR1 is SGDLS, CDR2 YYNGEE. J lost 6 bases, V lost 3 bases, and 8 bases had no gene match. CDR3 nucleotides: TGTGCCAGCAGCGACCCATGGACTAGCGGGGGGCTCAATGAGCAGTTCTTC. Residues: CASSDPWTSGGLNEQFF.

The genes are TRBV29-1 and TRBJ2-2; 7 bases line up with TRBD1. J lost 1 base, V lost 4 bases, and 6 bases had no gene match. Germline CDR1 reads SQVTM; CDR2 reads ANQGSEA. The CDR3 spans 15 residues. The CDR3 DNA reads as TGCAGCGTTGCGTCCCGGGACAGGAACACCGGGGAGCTGTTTTTT. As protein: CSVASRDRNTGELFF.

V usage is TRBV4-2 and J usage is TRBJ1-1; D is unresolved. CDR1 is LGHNA and CDR2 is YNFKEQ in the germline V gene. Trimming shortened V by 4 bases and J by 1 base, and 7 bases separated the two germline ends. CDR3 size: 13 residues. As DNA, the CDR3 is TGTGCCAGCAGCCTCGGGAAGAACACTGAAGCTTTCTTT. It yields the protein CASSLGKNTEAFF.